The T cell receptor beta chain under discussion was sequenced for a study of T cell responses to AZD1222 COVID-19 vaccine. About the research overall: The study pooled second doses at about 4 or about 12 weeks.

Profiling relied on immunoSEQ multiplex PCR, and the TCRdb table lists in-frame clones only, not all of them. The sample consists of roughly 150,000 clones, approximately 90% of them appearing once. In the case of this clone: Its cognate antigen is unknown.

After removal of 6 bases from V and 1 base from J, the junction contained 19 bases not matched to a gene. This CDR3 region has 19 residues. Germline V gene data show CDR1 as PRHDT and CDR2 as FYEKMQ (reference sequence). Study observations and caveats: Clonal diversity may have been underestimated in mostly white British donors. Just a handful of AZD1222 recipients tested seropositive at baseline. An increase in Spike-specific TCR breadth and depth was observed after two AZD1222 doses.

The clonotype originates from an adult in good health. The material was peripheral blood, obtained on day 0 of AZD1222 vaccination. This sequence joins TRBV13 and TRBJ2-3, with 7 bases matching TRBD2. The CDR3 coding sequence is TGTGCCAGCAGTAGCTCGATCTCAGTTAGCGGGTGGGGCACAGATACGCAGTATTTT. Its translation is CASSSSISVSGWGTDTQYF.